This T cell receptor beta chain was sequenced for a study of shared clonotypes between healthy human individuals (dated by TCRdb to 2020 to 2022). Background on the whole study: The cohort comprised a couple of women and a few men aged 18 to 49 years. For each donor, CD4 naive and CD4 memory were each run on three plates, CD8 naive on two plates, and CD8 memory on one plate. Each donor's leukapheresis produced roughly between roughly 0.9 and 9 billion PBMCs. To increase sequencing depth and limit assay-specific biases, TCR repertoire library preparation and sequencing were carried out by different laboratories using diverse techniques. To estimate repertoire size and how much clonotype sharing occurs between individuals, the study deeply sequenced the blood TCR repertoires of roughly 5 healthy adults. The full study reports these points: Larger estimated clonotype richness was generally found for naive subsets than for memory subsets. Rarefaction of sorted-subset datasets indicated incomplete sequencing despite the large sequencing depth. Sampling was limited to blood, and TCR repertoires in tissue likely differ from TCR repertoires in blood. Across a few donors, about 5.2% of naive CD4, approximately 4% of naive CD8, 2.3% of memory CD4, and roughly 0.41% of memory CD8 clonotypes were shared. The small number of donors limited the genetic and exposure-history diversity represented. Clonotypes shared by all four sorted-subset donors showed higher generation probabilities than non-shared clonotypes. Pairwise subsampling led to the expectation that sequencing depth would affect the degree of clonotype sharing among donors.

The donors were healthy, HIV-negative adults with no recently reported acute infections or vaccinations. All donors were Caucasian adults living in Nashville, Tennessee, USA. CD4+ T cells were enriched by magnetic negative selection; naive cells were then positively selected on CD45RA, and the negative fraction formed the memory subset. Blood was collected by leukapheresis, and PBMCs were isolated by Ficoll-Histopaque density gradient centrifugation and then cryopreserved in liquid nitrogen vapor phase. Analytical flow cytometry was used to check the purity and quantity of each magnetically sorted T cell population. Each sorted fraction had its genomic DNA isolated and then quantified by UV absorbance on a Nanodrop 2000c. TCR CDR3 regions were amplified from genomic DNA by multiplex PCR using the deep immunoSEQ assay. For each cell subset, the extracted genomic DNA was distributed evenly across all wells of several immunoSEQ 96-well plates, and each plate served as one replicate. For sorted subsets, around 200 ng genomic DNA, equal to some 30,000 T cell genomes, was loaded into each replicate PCR. Purified libraries were measured with a Qubit 3.0 fluorometer, size-checked on a Bioanalyzer 2100, and measured again with the KAPA Library Quantification kit. A separate single-read 150-cycle Illumina NextSeq 550 flow cell was used to sequence each immunoSEQ 96-well plate. Under the source paper's analysis protocol: Because the immunoSEQ output held only junctional sequences and lacked quality scores, the filtering could not match the filtering applied to full-length reads. To assign V/J genes and CDR3, sequences were annotated against IMGT germline references using PyIR, a Python wrapper for IgBLAST v1.9. Reads were removed for weak V/J assignments (E-value above 1e-6), missing CDR3, stop codons, out-of-frame junctions, or ambiguous translated residues. V3J clonotypes were defined as sequences sharing an identical inferred V gene, J gene, and CDR3 amino acid sequence. Percentage overlap between repertoires was computed as shared unique clonotypes divided by the size of the smaller repertoire. Three approaches were used to assess repertoire richness: RTK rarefaction, the Chao1 estimator, and Recon v2.1 estimates of unobserved clonotypes. Generation probabilities were computed with OLGA for all TCRbeta clonotypes obtained by the gDNA method from several donors. The source is immuneACCESS, and TCRdb retained only in-frame sequences with V and J called. Part of the clones is not carried over; for the studies checked, unresolved V genes explain less than half of this, and the remainder is unexplained. V and J calls plus clone size are reproduced from that table; the DNA served to infer D and trimming. This sample comprises about 2.3 million clones, around 90% of them detected only once. Jointly, the top ten make up around 0.35% of the sample.

From the germline V gene (reference sequence), CDR1 is SGHNT and CDR2 is YYREEE. V lost 0 bases and J lost 2 bases; the stretch between them is 5 bases long. Including cysteine and phenylalanine, the CDR3 has 14 amino acids. Only the CDR3 region is kept as DNA, spanning 42 bases read in frame from base 1. This clone was recorded only once. The antigen it recognizes is unknown. Base qualities are not provided; no much larger clone lies one nucleotide away. Additional DNA sequences in this sample encode the identical CDR3. Sequencing input: naive CD4+ T cells from PBMCs. The sample's cell subset or site label, in plain terms: CD45RA+ positively selected. This sequence uses TRBV5-4 and TRBJ1-4; TRBD1 is a possible D gene, resting on 5 matching bases. This TCR was sampled from a man aged 18-30 years in good health. Some clones in this sample may be carry-over from other donors' samples. The CDR3 in this case is CASSLGGTNEKLFF. The nucleotide sequence reads TGTGCCAGCAGCTTGGGGGGGACTAATGAAAAACTGTTTTTT.